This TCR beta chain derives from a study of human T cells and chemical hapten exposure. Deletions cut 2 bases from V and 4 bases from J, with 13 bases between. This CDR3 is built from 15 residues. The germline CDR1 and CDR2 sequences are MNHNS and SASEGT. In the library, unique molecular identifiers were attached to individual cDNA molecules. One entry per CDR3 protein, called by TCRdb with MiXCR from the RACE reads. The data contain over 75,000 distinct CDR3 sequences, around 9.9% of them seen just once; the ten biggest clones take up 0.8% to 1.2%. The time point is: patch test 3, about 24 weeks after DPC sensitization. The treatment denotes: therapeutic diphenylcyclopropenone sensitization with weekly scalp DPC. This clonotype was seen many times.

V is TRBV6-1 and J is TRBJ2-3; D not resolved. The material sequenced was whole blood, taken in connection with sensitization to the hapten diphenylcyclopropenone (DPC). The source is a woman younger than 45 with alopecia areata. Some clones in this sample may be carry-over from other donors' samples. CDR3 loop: CASSERASGPDTQYF. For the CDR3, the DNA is TGTGCCAGCAGTGAACGAGCCTCCGGCCCAGATACGCAGTATTTT.